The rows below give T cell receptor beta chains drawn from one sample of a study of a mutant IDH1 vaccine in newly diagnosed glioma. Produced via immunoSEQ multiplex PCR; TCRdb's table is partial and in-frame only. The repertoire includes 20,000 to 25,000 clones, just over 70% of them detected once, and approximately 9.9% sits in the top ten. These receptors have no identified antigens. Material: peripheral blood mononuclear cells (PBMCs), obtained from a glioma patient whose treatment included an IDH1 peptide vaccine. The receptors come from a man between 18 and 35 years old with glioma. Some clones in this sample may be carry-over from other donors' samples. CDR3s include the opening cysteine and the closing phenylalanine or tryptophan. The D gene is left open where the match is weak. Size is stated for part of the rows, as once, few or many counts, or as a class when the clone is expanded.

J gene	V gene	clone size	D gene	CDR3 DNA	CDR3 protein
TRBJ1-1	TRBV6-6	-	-	TGTGCCAGCAGTTACGGCAGAAAGAACACTGAAGCTTTCTTT	CASSYGRKNTEAFF
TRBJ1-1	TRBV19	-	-	TGTGCCAGTAGTATAAATCGGAGGGGGAACCGGAACACTGAAGCTTTCTTT	CASSINRRGNRNTEAFF
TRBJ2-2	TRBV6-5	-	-	TGTGCCAGCAGTTACTCGGGGGGTGACACCGGGGAGCTGTTTTTT	CASSYSGGDTGELFF
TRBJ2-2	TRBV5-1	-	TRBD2	TGCGCCAGCAGCCGGGAGGGACCGAACACCGGGGAGCTGTTTTTT	CASSREGPNTGELFF
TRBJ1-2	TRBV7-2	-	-	TGTGCCAGCAGCTTAGCGCACGGGGGGCTGGGGCGAGGCTACACCTTC	CASSLAHGGLGRGYTF
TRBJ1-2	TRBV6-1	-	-	TGTGCCAGCAGTGAAGCGCATTCAGCCTACTATGGCTACACCTTC	CASSEAHSAYYGYTF
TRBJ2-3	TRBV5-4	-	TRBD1	TGTGCCAGCAGCTTACCGGACAGGGGCGGGGATACGCAGTATTTT	CASSLPDRGGDTQYF
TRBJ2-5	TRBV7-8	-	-	TGTGCCAGCAGCCAGGGGCCTATCCCTCAAGAGACCCAGTACTTC	CASSQGPIPQETQYF
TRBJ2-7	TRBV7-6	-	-	TGTGCCAGCAGCTTAAGGCAGGGCTGGCCCTACGAGCAGTACTTC	CASSLRQGWPYEQYF
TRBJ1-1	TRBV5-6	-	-	TGTGCCAGCAGCCTGACAGGCTCCTCCCGTTCCGCTTTCTTT	CASSLTGSSRSAFF
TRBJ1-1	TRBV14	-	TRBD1	TGTGCCAGCAGCCCGAGGCCAGGGGGTAGCACTGAAGCTTTCTTT	CASSPRPGGSTEAFF
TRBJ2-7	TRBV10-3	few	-	TGTGCCATCAGTGGAGGGTACGAGCAGTACTTC	CAISGGYEQYF
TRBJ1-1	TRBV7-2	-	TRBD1	TGTGCCAGCAGCGTGGGGACAGTACGGAACACTGAAGCTTTCTTT	CASSVGTVRNTEAFF
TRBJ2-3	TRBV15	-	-	TGTGCCACCAGCCCATCGACTAGCACAGATACGCAGTATTTT	CATSPSTSTDTQYF
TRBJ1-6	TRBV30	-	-	TGTGCCTGGAGTGGGTCGGGGGGGAAGAATTCACCCCTCCACTTT	CAWSGSGGKNSPLHF
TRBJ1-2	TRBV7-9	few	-	TGTGCCAGCAGCTTAGGGACGGATGGCTACACCTTC	CASSLGTDGYTF
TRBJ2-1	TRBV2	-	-	TGTGCCACGAAAGCGGACAGTTACAATGAGCAGTTCTTC	CATKADSYNEQFF
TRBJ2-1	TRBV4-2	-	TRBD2	TGTGCCAGCAGCCAAGTTGGCGGGAGTAGCAATGAGCAGTTCTTC	CASSQVGGSSNEQFF
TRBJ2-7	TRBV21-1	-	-	TGTGCCAGCAGCAAAGAAGGAAAACCGTCCTACGAGCAGTACTTC	CASSKEGKPSYEQYF
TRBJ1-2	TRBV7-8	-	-	TGTGCCAGCAGCTTAGCAGGTGGGGGGATAAATGGCTACACCTTC	CASSLAGGGINGYTF
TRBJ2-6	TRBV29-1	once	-	TGCAGCGTTGAAGGGACTGGGGCCAACGTCCTGACTTTC	CSVEGTGANVLTF
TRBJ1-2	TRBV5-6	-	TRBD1	TGTGCCAGCAGCTTCGCAGGGGGCTCAGGGGGCTACACCTTC	CASSFAGGSGGYTF
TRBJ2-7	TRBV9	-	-	TGTGCCAGCAGCGTAGCCCCTGAGACAGCCCTCACCTACGAGCAGTACTTC	CASSVAPETALTYEQYF